The T cell receptor beta chain described here comes from a study of T cell responses to AZD1222 COVID-19 vaccine. General observations from the study: Of the AZD1222 recipients, only 5 or 6 were seropositive at baseline. The donor group comprised mostly white British people and more females; the analysis possibly underestimated clonal diversity. The CD4 TCRs associated with vaccination extended across spike and predominated at 160-218 and 743-854. The study sampled repertoires only after the peak T cell response.

Sequencing used immunoSEQ multiplex PCR; TCRdb keeps in-frame clones, though not all of them. The sample shows about 130,000 clones, 89% of them seen only once. As regards this clone: Antigen unknown.

CDR3 length: 13 residues. Germline V gives CDR1 KGHSH, CDR2 LQKENI. Trimming left V 3 bases short and J 3 bases short, with 8 bases between. The material was peripheral blood, obtained 28 days after the second AZD1222 dose. This chain joins TRBV18 and TRBJ1-1; no reliable D call. The sequence came from an adult who received the AZD1222 COVID-19 vaccine. Written as DNA, the CDR3 is TGTGCCAGCTCACCTGACCCAGACACTGAAGCTTTCTTT. Residues: CASSPDPDTEAFF.